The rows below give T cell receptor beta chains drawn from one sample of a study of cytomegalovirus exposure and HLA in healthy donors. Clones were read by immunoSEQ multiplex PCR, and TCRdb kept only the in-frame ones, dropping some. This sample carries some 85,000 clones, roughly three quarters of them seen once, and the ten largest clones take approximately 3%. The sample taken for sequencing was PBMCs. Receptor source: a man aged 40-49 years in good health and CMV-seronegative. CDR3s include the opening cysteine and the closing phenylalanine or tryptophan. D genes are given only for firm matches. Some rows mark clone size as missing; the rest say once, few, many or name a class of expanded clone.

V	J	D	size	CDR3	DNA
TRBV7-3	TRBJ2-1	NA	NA	CASSLTGGNNEQFF	TGTGCCAGCAGCTTAACGGGGGGAAACAATGAGCAGTTCTTC
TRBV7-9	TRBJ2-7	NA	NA	CASSITSRATSEQYF	TGTGCCAGCAGCATCACTAGTCGGGCCACATCCGAGCAGTACTTC
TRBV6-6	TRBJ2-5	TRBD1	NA	CASSYVGTEETQHF	TGTGCCAGCAGTTACGTTGGGACAGAAGAGACCCAGCACTTC
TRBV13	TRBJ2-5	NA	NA	CASREGLQETQYF	TGTGCCAGCAGGGAAGGACTGCAGGAGACCCAGTACTTC
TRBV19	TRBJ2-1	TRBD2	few	CASQLWRGGPHEQFF	TGTGCCAGCCAGTTGTGGCGGGGGGGCCCACATGAGCAGTTCTTC
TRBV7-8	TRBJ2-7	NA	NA	CASSLGGQSQAEQYF	TGTGCCAGCAGCTTAGGGGGGCAATCCCAGGCCGAGCAGTACTTC
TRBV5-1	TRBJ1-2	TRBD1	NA	CASSMVDRANYGYTF	TGCGCCAGCAGCATGGTGGACAGGGCGAACTATGGCTACACCTTC
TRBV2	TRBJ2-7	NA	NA	CASSEKLSLIYEQYF	TGTGCCAGCAGTGAAAAACTCTCTCTGATATACGAGCAGTACTTC
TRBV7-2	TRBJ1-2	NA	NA	CASSLGAVGGYTF	TGTGCCAGCAGCTTAGGTGCTGTCGGTGGCTACACCTTC
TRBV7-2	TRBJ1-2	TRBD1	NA	CASSLDWDSDGYTF	TGTGCCAGCAGCTTAGATTGGGACAGCGATGGCTACACCTTC
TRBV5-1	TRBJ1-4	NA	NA	CASSLEGSTNEKLFF	TGCGCCAGCAGCTTAGAGGGCTCGACTAATGAAAAACTGTTTTTT
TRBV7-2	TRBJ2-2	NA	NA	CARRQDNTGELFF	TGTGCCAGGCGACAGGACAACACCGGGGAGCTGTTTTTT
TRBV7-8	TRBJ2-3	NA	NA	CATNRDTSSTDTQYF	TGTGCCACCAACAGGGATACATCTAGCACAGATACGCAGTATTTT
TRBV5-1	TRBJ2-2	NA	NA	CASSTHGGNTGELFF	TGCGCCAGCAGCACCCACGGGGGAAACACCGGGGAGCTGTTTTTT
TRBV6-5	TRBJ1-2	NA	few	CASSADFNGYTF	TGTGCCAGCAGCGCAGACTTCAATGGCTACACCTTC
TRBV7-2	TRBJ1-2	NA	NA	CASRSSGFRGGYTF	TGTGCCAGCAGATCAAGTGGGTTTAGGGGTGGCTACACCTTC
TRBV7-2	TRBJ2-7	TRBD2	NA	CASSLVGGVRAIYEQYF	TGTGCCAGCAGCTTAGTGGGGGGGGTGCGGGCCATTTACGAGCAGTACTTC
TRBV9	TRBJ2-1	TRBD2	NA	CASSVALRAGSSYNEQFF	TGTGCCAGCAGCGTAGCTCTACGAGCGGGGAGTTCCTACAATGAGCAGTTCTTC
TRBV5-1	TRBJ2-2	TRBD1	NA	CASSRAGTGNTGELFF	TGCGCCAGCAGCCGAGCCGGGACAGGGAACACCGGGGAGCTGTTTTTT
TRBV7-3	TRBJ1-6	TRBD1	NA	CASSLGGQPNSPLHF	TGTGCCAGCAGCTTGGGGGGACAGCCTAATTCACCCCTCCACTTT
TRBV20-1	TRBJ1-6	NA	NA	CSARVGSPLHF	TGCAGTGCTAGAGTGGGCTCACCCCTCCACTTT
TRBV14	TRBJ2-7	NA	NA	CASSHLNQGSSYEQYF	TGTGCCAGCAGCCACCTGAACCAGGGTAGCTCCTACGAGCAGTACTTC
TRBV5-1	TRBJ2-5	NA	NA	CASSRGYGEQYF	TGCGCCAGCAGCCGAGGGTATGGAGAGCAGTACTTC
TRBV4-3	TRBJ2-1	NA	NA	CASSQTTYNEQFF	TGCGCCAGCAGCCAGACAACCTACAATGAGCAGTTCTTC
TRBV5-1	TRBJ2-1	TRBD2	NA	CASSHGTSGAAGYNEQFF	TGCGCCAGCAGCCACGGGACTAGCGGGGCCGCAGGCTACAATGAGCAGTTCTTC
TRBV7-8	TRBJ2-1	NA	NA	CASSSLVGANEQFF	TGTGCCAGCAGCTCCCTCGTAGGGGCGAATGAGCAGTTCTTC
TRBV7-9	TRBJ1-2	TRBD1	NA	CASSRDRVTGYTF	TGTGCCAGCAGCAGAGACAGGGTTACTGGCTACACCTTC
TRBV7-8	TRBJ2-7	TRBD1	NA	CASSAGTGASYEQYF	TGTGCCAGCAGCGCCGGGACAGGGGCATCCTACGAGCAGTACTTC
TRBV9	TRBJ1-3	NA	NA	CASSKGAGIDGNTIYF	TGTGCCAGCAGCAAAGGGGCAGGGATTGATGGAAACACCATATATTTT
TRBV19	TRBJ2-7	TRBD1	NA	CASSGQGVGWKRSYEQYF	TGTGCCAGTAGTGGACAGGGAGTTGGCTGGAAGCGCTCCTACGAGCAGTACTTC
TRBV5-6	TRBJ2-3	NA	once	CASSLAQQGSGTQYF	TGTGCCAGCAGCTTGGCCCAGCAGGGATCGGGTACGCAGTATTTT
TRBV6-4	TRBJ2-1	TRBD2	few	CASSDSGGANEQFF	TGTGCCAGCAGTGACAGCGGGGGGGCCAATGAGCAGTTCTTC
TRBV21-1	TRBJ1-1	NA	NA	CASSKDNPNTEAFF	TGTGCCAGCAGCAAGGACAATCCCAACACTGAAGCTTTCTTT
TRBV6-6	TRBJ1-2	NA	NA	CASTSGMGYGYTF	TGTGCCAGCACGTCGGGTATGGGCTATGGCTACACCTTC
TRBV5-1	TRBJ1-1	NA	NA	CASSPGDTEAFF	TGCGCCAGCAGCCCAGGGGACACTGAAGCTTTCTTT
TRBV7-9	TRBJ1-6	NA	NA	CASSLVGANSPLHF	TGTGCCAGCAGCTTAGTAGGGGCTAATTCACCCCTCCACTTT
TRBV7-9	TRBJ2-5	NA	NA	CASSLKGGRGQETQYF	TGTGCCAGCAGCTTAAAGGGGGGGCGGGGGCAAGAGACCCAGTACTTC
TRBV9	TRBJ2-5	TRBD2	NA	CASSVTSGGARETQYF	TGTGCCAGCAGCGTAACTAGCGGGGGCGCTCGGGAGACCCAGTACTTC
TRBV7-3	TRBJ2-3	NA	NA	CASSLGQYSTDTQYF	TGTGCCAGCAGCTTAGGACAGTACAGCACAGATACGCAGTATTTT
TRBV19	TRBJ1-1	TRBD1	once	CASSIFGRGTGGGTEAFF	TGTGCCAGTAGTATATTTGGCCGGGGGACAGGGGGGGGCACTGAAGCTTTCTTT
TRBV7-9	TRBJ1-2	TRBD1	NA	CASSSVIRIGRGLSGYTF	TGTGCCAGCAGCTCAGTAATAAGGATTGGCAGGGGGCTGTCTGGCTACACCTTC
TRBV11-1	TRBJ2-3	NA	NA	CASSLSDTQYF	TGTGCCAGCAGCCTATCAGATACGCAGTATTTT
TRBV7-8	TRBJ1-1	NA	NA	CASSYSRGVTEAFF	TGTGCCAGCAGCTACAGTAGGGGTGTAACTGAAGCTTTCTTT
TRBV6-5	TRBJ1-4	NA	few	CASSPDRRNEKLFF	TGTGCCAGCAGTCCAGACAGGAGGAATGAAAAACTGTTTTTT
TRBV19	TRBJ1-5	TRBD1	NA	CASSSGTGAVSNQPQHF	TGTGCCAGTAGTTCTGGGACAGGGGCCGTAAGCAATCAGCCCCAGCATTTT
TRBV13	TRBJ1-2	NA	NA	CASRRTGTNYGYTF	TGTGCCAGCAGGAGAACAGGGACTAACTATGGCTACACCTTC
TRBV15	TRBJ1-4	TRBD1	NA	CATSRDRTGAEKLFF	TGTGCCACCAGCAGAGATAGAACAGGGGCTGAAAAACTGTTTTTT
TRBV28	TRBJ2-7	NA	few	CASSWLAYEQYF	TGTGCCAGCAGTTGGTTAGCCTACGAGCAGTACTTC
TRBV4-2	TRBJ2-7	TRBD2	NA	CASSARGTRSYEQYF	TGTGCCAGCAGCGCGCGGGGGACCCGCTCCTACGAGCAGTACTTC
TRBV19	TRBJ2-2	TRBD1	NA	CASSSEQGVGTGELFF	TGTGCCAGTAGCTCCGAACAGGGGGTTGGCACCGGGGAGCTGTTTTTT
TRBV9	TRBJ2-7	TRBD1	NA	CASAQGANYEQYF	TGTGCCAGCGCTCAGGGGGCGAACTACGAGCAGTACTTC